What follows is one TCR beta chain and its context. The recovered donors of Cohort 3 showed two negative PCRs, clearance, or symptom resolution. Clones were read by immunoSEQ multiplex PCR, and TCRdb kept only the in-frame ones, dropping some. The table records about 200,000 clones, about 85% of them present only once. This sample was taken from a study of blood T cell repertoires in COVID-19. As for the study in general: Both acute and convalescent COVID-19 samples were obtained from the United States, Italy and Spain.

The V gene's germline CDR1 is LNHDA and CDR2 SQIVND (reference sequence). The V gene lost 0 bases and the J gene lost 6 bases, with 9 bases spanning the gap. The CDR3 consists of 14 residues. V usage is TRBV19 and J usage is TRBJ2-1, with D maybe TRBD2 (6 bases). The TCR originated in a woman in her thirties who had recovered from COVID-19. Material: PBMCs or T cells enriched from blood (not recorded which). CDR3 region: CASSIDGSPNEQFF. The DNA for the CDR3 is TGTGCCAGTAGTATAGACGGGAGCCCCAATGAGCAGTTCTTC.